Here is one TCR beta chain with its context. Other DNA sequences in the same sample also yield this CDR3. CDR1 and CDR2 (germline): MNHNS, SASEGT. The CDR3 runs 14 residues. Trimming left V 1 base short and J 6 bases short, with 10 bases between. Authors' processing steps: Researchers report that nucleated cell counts were estimated from reference gene primer amplification. Repertoires were generated with immunoSEQ multiplex PCR, while TCRdb's copy carries only in-frame clones and drops some. Clone size and V and J calls were adopted from that table, with D and trimming inferred from the DNA. Among fewer than 700,000 clones listed, 85% to 90% were seen once. Seattle participants joined during active infection and were tracked over time. This entry is derived from a study of blood T cell repertoires in COVID-19. Turning to the study itself: Samples taken during acute and convalescent COVID-19 were collected in the United States, Italy and Spain. Nucleic acid was either cDNA or gDNA, and it came from T cells, B-cell-depleted T cells, or PBMCs.

Sample: peripheral blood. The chain is built from TRBV6-1 and TRBJ1-5; D might be TRBD1 (5 bases). The receptor was derived from a woman aged 45-65 years with COVID-19, enrolled during active disease. In DNA form, the CDR3 reads TGTGCCAGCAGTGAAGTAAGGGGCAGTCAGCCCCAGCATTTT. Its protein is CASSEVRGSQPQHF.